These 19 T cell receptor beta chains were sequenced from one sample in a study of cytomegalovirus exposure and HLA in healthy donors. Only in-frame clones appear in the TCRdb table, and some are missing; sequencing was by immunoSEQ multiplex PCR. The sample consists of some 210,000 clones, roughly 85% of them appearing once. Material: PBMCs. The source is a woman under 30 in good health and CMV-seronegative.

The chain uses TRBV15 and TRBJ2-3; D is perhaps TRBD1 or TRBD2 (6 bases each). This CDR3 comprises 14 residues. The germline CDR1 and CDR2 sequences are LNHNV and YYDKDF (reference sequence). V was clipped by 4 bases and J by 2 bases, with 10 bases between them. CDR3 nucleotide sequence: TGTGCCACCAGCAAGGGGGGCTCCACAGATACGCAGTATTTT. It is translated as CATSKGGSTDTQYF.

The chain recombines TRBV30 with TRBJ2-3, with a tentative D call TRBD1 (5 bases). Trimming removed 2 bases at V and 1 base at J, with 10 bases between. CDR3 length equals 14 residues. CDR1 and CDR2 from the germline V gene are GTSNPN and SVGIG (reference sequence). The CDR3 sequence is CAWSWGSRTDTQYF. Here the CDR3 DNA reads TGTGCCTGGAGTTGGGGCTCGCGCACAGATACGCAGTATTTT.

V is TRBV27 and J is TRBJ1-1; D unresolved. The V and J ends lost 7 bases and 6 bases respectively, with 21 bases between them. Germline CDR1 reads MNHEY; CDR2 reads SMNVEV (reference sequence). This CDR3 region has 15 residues. CDR3 in DNA: TGTGCCAGCACCCCAGCCTCGAGGAAGGGCGCTGAAGCTTTCTTT. It specifies CASTPASRKGAEAFF.

The J gene is TRBJ2-5, the V gene TRBV5-1; 9 nucleotides line up with TRBD2. Germline-derived CDR1 and CDR2 are SGHRS and YFSETQ. CDR3 length equals 14 residues. With V trimmed by 1 base and J by 5 bases, 3 bases remained unmatched. The CDR3 loop is CASSLPSGVETQYF. The CDR3 region has the DNA TGCGCCAGCAGCTTGCCTAGCGGGGTGGAGACCCAGTACTTC.

The table lists this clone with a count of one. The chain couples TRBV28 to TRBJ2-7, with 11 bases lining up with TRBD1. V lost 9 bases, J lost 2 bases, and 9 bases stayed unmatched. This CDR3 has 15 residues. The germline gives CDR1 MDHEN, CDR2 SYDVKM. The CDR3 region has the DNA TGTGCCAGTCAAGGAGGGGGACAGGGGGCCTACGAGCAGTACTTC. As protein: CASQGGGQGAYEQYF.

V and J are TRBV29-1 and TRBJ2-3; the D gene is possibly TRBD2 (6 bases). V gave up 6 bases and J gave up 3 bases, with 16 bases separating them. The CDR3 covers 14 residues. Germline V gives CDR1 SQVTM, CDR2 ANQGSEA. The CDR3 here is CSVQGRETTDTQYF. The CDR3 DNA follows: TGCAGCGTCCAGGGTCGGGAGACGACAGATACGCAGTATTTT.

V is TRBV27 and J is TRBJ2-5, with D unclear. Germline loops: CDR1 MNHEY, CDR2 SMNVEV (reference sequence). The V gene lost 6 bases and the J gene lost 5 bases, with 7 bases spanning the gap. This CDR3 is 11 amino acids long. The CDR3: CASRLYETQYF. The CDR3 DNA follows: TGTGCCAGCAGACTCTATGAGACCCAGTACTTC.

This sequence joins TRBV6-5 and TRBJ2-7; D is perhaps TRBD1 (6 bases). This CDR3 contains 14 residues. V dropped 8 bases and J dropped 6 bases, with 20 bases sitting between them. Germline values: CDR1 MNHEY, CDR2 SVGAGI. CDR3: CASYAQGMASEQYF. CDR3 bases: TGTGCCAGCTATGCACAGGGTATGGCTTCCGAGCAGTACTTC.

The chain uses TRBV6-1 and TRBJ2-2; no definite D call. The germline gives CDR1 MNHNS, CDR2 SASEGT. The V gene lost 3 bases and the J gene lost 6 bases, with 14 bases spanning the gap. This CDR3 is 15 amino acids long. As DNA, the CDR3 is TGTGCCAGCAGTGATATGTCGGCGGTAGCCGGGGAGCTGTTTTTT. This encodes CASSDMSAVAGELFF.

This sequence joins TRBV6-1 and TRBJ1-1; D is unresolved. V lost 8 bases to trimming and J lost 4 bases, with 17 bases between them. Germline CDR1 reads MNHNS; CDR2 reads SASEGT. The length of the CDR3 is 14 residues. CDR3 in DNA: TGTGCCAGCCATCGGGAGCGGACGGGCACTGAAGCTTTCTTT. It encodes CASHRERTGTEAFF.

About this clone: In the same sample, other DNA sequences code for this CDR3. The rearrangement uses TRBV10-3 and TRBJ1-1, with D unresolved. The CDR3 contains 15 residues. Germline loops: CDR1 ENHRY, CDR2 SYGVKD. Trimming removed 0 bases at V and 0 bases at J, with 8 bases between. CDR3 protein: CAISESGGLNTEAFF. The CDR3, as DNA: TGTGCCATCAGTGAGTCAGGCGGACTGAACACTGAAGCTTTCTTT.

The genes are TRBV6-5 and TRBJ1-1; D remains unclear. Germline V gene data show CDR1 as MNHEY and CDR2 as SVGAGI. CDR3 length: 15 amino acids. Trimming stripped 0 bases from V and 6 bases from J, with 14 bases between. CDR3 bases: TGTGCCAGCAGTTACTCGATCAGTACAGTCGCTGAAGCTTTCTTT. Translated: CASSYSISTVAEAFF.

This chain uses TRBV29-1 with TRBJ2-7; D gene ambiguous. The V gene's germline CDR1 is SQVTM and CDR2 ANQGSEA. V lost 5 bases and J 0 bases, leaving 8 bases between the germline ends. The length of the CDR3 is 12 residues. CDR3 DNA: TGCAGCGTTCGGCAGGACTCCTACGAGCAGTACTTC. Amino acid sequence: CSVRQDSYEQYF.

The chain carries TRBV30 and TRBJ1-5; D call uncertain. The CDR3 totals 14 residues. CDR1 is GTSNPN, CDR2 SVGIG, per germline (reference sequence). The V gene lost 5 bases and the J gene lost 1 base, with 12 bases spanning the gap. The DNA for the CDR3 is TGTGCCTGGGGGGAGGGATGGAGCAATCAGCCCCAGCATTTT. This translates into CAWGEGWSNQPQHF.

The chain couples TRBV30 to TRBJ2-1; possible D gene TRBD1, 5 bases. The CDR3 is made up of 13 amino acids. Germline CDR1 GTSNPN, CDR2 SVGIG (reference sequence). V was pared by 2 bases and J by 4 bases, with 9 bases between. CDR3 sequence reads: CAWSMTEYNEQFF. The DNA of the CDR3 is TGTGCCTGGAGTATGACAGAATACAATGAGCAGTTCTTC.

The V and J genes are TRBV19 and TRBJ1-2; 8 positions match TRBD1. Trimming removed 4 bases from V and 4 bases from J; junction bases left unmatched: 8. This CDR3 region has 15 residues. Germline V gives CDR1 LNHDA, CDR2 SQIVND (reference sequence). The CDR3 region has the DNA TGTGCCAGTAGTAAGACGACAGGGGTGGGCTATGGCTACACCTTC. Residues: CASSKTTGVGYGYTF.

This sequence joins TRBV2 and TRBJ1-2, with D possibly matching TRBD1 (5 bases). Germline V gives CDR1 SNHLY, CDR2 FYNNEI. The CDR3 loop spans 13 amino acids. V was pared by 7 bases and J by 4 bases, with 13 bases between. The CDR3 loop reads CASNAVGAYGYTF. The CDR3 nucleotides are TGTGCCAGCAATGCGGTAGGGGCCTATGGCTACACCTTC.

The chain joins TRBV28 to TRBJ1-5; 7 bases agree with TRBD1. Trimming cost V 6 bases and J 3 bases; bases outside gene matches: 11. The CDR3 sequence is 16 residues long. In germline, CDR1 is MDHEN, CDR2 SYDVKM. DNA for the CDR3: TGTGCCAGCAGCGACGTCAGGGGGGGGATCAATCAGCCCCAGCATTTT. It codes for CASSDVRGGINQPQHF. The variable domain in full, with the rest retrieved from reference TRBV28 and TRBJ1-5, is DVKVTQSSRYLVKRTGEKVFLECVQDMDHENMFWYRQDPGLGLRLIYFSYDVKMKEKGDIPEGYSVSREKKERFSLILESASTNQTSMYLCASSDVRGGINQPQHFGDGTRLSIL.

This chain connects TRBV5-4 to TRBJ2-1, with TRBD2 matching over 9 bases. This CDR3 region has 14 residues. V was pared by 0 bases and J by 13 bases, with 8 bases of the junction left unmatched. Germline V lookup: CDR1 SGHNT, CDR2 YYREEE (reference sequence). The CDR3 DNA reads TGTGCCAGCAGCTTGGGACTAGCGGAGGGCGACCAGTTCTTC. Protein: CASSLGLAEGDQFF. Full variable domain (rest looked up from reference TRBV5-4 and TRBJ2-1): ETGVTQSPTHLIKTRGQQVTLRCSSQSGHNTVSWYQQALGQGPQFIFQYYREEENGRGNFPPRFSGLQFPNYSSELNVNALELDDSALYLCASSLGLAEGDQFFGPGTRLTVL.